This TCR beta chain originates from a study of OX40 agonist ivuxolimab in advanced cancers. Worth noting for this clone: Other nucleotide sequences from this sample produce the same CDR3.

The table came from immunoSEQ multiplex PCR; TCRdb's copy has only in-frame clones and leaves some out. The sample gives over 45,000 clones, roughly 89% of which show up once; about 28% is in the top ten. This receptor was taken from an adult with an advanced solid tumor such as melanoma, head and neck, liver or kidney cancer. The material sequenced was CD4+ or CD8+ T cells sorted from blood, taken in a trial of the OX40 agonist ivuxolimab.

For the CDR3, the DNA is TGTGCCAGCAGCGCCTCGAACACTGAAGCTTTCTTT. Amino acids: CASSASNTEAFF. V gene TRBV9 combines with J gene TRBJ1-1, with D unresolved. Germline CDR1 is SGDLS and CDR2 is YYNGEE. CDR3 length equals 12 residues. Trimming removed 3 bases at V and 1 base at J, with 4 bases between. The full variable domain, rest sourced from reference TRBV9 and TRBJ1-1, is DSGVTQTPKHLITATGQRVTLRCSPRSGDLSVYWYQQSLDQGLQFLIQYYNGEERAKGNILERFSAQQFPDLHSELNLSSLELGDSALYFCASSASNTEAFFGQGTRLTVV.